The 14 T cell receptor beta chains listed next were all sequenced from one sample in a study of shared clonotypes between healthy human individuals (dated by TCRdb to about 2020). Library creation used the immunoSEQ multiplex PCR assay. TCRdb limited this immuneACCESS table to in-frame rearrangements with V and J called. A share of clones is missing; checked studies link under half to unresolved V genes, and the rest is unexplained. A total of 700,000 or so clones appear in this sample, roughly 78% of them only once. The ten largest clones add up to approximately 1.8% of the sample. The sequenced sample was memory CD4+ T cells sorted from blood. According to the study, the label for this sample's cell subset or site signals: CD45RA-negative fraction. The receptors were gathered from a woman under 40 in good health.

The DNA for the CDR3 is TGTGCCAGCTCACCCCAATCCTTCCCGACAGGGGCATCTACGGTGGGCACAGATACGCAGTATTTT. Translation gives CASSPQSFPTGASTVGTDTQYF. This chain joins TRBV18 and TRBJ2-3, with 8 bases identical to TRBD1. With 3 bases clipped from V and 1 base from J, the junction kept 24 bases outside the gene matches. The CDR3 loop spans 22 amino acids. Germline V gives CDR1 KGHSH, CDR2 LQKENI.

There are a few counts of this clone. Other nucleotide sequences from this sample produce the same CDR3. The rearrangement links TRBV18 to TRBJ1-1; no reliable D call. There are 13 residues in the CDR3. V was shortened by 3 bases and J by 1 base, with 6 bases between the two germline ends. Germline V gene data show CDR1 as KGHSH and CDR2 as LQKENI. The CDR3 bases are TGTGCCAGCTCACCGACGAGGAACACTGAAGCTTTCTTT. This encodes CASSPTRNTEAFF.

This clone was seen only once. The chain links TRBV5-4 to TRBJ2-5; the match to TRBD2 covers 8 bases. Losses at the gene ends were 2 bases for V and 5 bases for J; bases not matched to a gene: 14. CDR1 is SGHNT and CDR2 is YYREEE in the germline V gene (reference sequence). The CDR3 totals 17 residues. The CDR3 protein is CASSFYGRAVGIETQYF. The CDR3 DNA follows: TGTGCCAGCAGCTTTTACGGGAGGGCCGTAGGAATTGAGACCCAGTACTTC.

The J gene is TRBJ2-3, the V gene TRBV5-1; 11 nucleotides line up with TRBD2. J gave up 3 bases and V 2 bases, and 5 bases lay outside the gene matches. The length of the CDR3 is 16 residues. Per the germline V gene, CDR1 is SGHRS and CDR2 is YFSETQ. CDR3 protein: CASSFRTSGFTDTQYF. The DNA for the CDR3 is TGCGCCAGCAGCTTCAGGACTAGCGGGTTTACAGATACGCAGTATTTT. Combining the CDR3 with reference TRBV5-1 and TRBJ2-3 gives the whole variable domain KAGVTQTPRYLIKTRGQQVTLSCSPISGHRSVSWYQQTPGQGLQFLFEYFSETQRNKGNFPGRFSGRQFSNSRSEMNVSTLELGDSALYLCASSFRTSGFTDTQYFGPGTRLTVL.

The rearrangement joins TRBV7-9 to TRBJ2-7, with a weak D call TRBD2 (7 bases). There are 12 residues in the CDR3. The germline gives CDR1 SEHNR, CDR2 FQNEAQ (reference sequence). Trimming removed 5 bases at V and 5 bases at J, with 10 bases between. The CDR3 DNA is TGTGCCAGCAGCCGAGGGGGGGACGAGCAGTACTTC. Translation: CASSRGGDEQYF.

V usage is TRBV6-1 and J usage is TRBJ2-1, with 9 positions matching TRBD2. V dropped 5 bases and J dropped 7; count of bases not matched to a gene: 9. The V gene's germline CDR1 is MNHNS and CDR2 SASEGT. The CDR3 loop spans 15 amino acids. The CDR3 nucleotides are TGTGCCAGCAGTAGCGTAGCGGGAGCAAGTAATGAGCAGTTCTTC. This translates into CASSSVAGASNEQFF.

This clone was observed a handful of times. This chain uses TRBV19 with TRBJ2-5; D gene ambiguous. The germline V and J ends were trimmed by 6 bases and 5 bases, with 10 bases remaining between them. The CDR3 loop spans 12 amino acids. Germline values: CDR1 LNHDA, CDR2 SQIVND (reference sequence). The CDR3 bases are TGTGCCAGTAGGTCCGTGGGGGAGACCCAGTACTTC. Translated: CASRSVGETQYF.

Here the CDR3 reads CASSLVRTQETQYF. The CDR3 region has the DNA TGTGCCAGCAGCTTAGTCCGGACTCAAGAGACCCAGTACTTC. This sequence joins TRBV11-2 and TRBJ2-5; tentative D call: TRBD2 (5 bases). V was pared by 1 base and J by 2 bases, with 8 bases between. The germline CDR1 and CDR2 sequences are SGHAT and FQNNGV. The CDR3 spans 14 residues.

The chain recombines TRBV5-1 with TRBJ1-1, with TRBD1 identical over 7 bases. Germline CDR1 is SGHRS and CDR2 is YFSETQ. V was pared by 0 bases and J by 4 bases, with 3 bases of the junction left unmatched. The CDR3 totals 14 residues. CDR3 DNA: TGCGCCAGCAGCTTGGGAACAGGGGCCACTGAAGCTTTCTTT. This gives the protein CASSLGTGATEAFF.

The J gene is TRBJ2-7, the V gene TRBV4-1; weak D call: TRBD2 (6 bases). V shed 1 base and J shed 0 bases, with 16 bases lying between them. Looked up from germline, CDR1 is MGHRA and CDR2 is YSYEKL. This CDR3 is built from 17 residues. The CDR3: CASSQVGGGFLSYEQYF. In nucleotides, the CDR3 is TGCGCCAGCAGCCAAGTGGGAGGAGGGTTCCTCTCCTACGAGCAGTACTTC.

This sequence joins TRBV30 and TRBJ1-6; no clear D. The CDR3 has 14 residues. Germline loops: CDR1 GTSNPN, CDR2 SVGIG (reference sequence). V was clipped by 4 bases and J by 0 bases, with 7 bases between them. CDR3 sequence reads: CAWTSSSYNSPLHF. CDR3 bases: TGTGCCTGGACTTCGAGCTCCTATAATTCACCCCTCCACTTT.

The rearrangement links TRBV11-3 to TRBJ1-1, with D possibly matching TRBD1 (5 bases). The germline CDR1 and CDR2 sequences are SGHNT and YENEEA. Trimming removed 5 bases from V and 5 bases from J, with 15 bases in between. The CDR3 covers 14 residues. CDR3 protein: CASSPRGWGTEAFF. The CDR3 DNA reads TGTGCCAGCAGCCCCCGCGGCTGGGGGACTGAAGCTTTCTTT.

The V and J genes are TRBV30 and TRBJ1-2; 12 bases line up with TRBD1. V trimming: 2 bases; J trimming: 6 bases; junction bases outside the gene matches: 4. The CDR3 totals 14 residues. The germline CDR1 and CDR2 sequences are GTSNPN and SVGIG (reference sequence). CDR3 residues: CAWSKGQGADGYTF. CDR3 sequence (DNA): TGTGCCTGGAGTAAGGGACAGGGGGCGGATGGCTACACCTTC.

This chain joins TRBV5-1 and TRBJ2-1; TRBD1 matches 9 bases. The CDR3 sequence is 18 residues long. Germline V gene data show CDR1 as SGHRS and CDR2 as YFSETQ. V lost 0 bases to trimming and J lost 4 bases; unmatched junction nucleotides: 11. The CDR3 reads CASSLGPGTGSGYNEQFF. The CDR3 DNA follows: TGCGCCAGCAGCTTGGGCCCCGGGACAGGGTCGGGTTACAATGAGCAGTTCTTC.